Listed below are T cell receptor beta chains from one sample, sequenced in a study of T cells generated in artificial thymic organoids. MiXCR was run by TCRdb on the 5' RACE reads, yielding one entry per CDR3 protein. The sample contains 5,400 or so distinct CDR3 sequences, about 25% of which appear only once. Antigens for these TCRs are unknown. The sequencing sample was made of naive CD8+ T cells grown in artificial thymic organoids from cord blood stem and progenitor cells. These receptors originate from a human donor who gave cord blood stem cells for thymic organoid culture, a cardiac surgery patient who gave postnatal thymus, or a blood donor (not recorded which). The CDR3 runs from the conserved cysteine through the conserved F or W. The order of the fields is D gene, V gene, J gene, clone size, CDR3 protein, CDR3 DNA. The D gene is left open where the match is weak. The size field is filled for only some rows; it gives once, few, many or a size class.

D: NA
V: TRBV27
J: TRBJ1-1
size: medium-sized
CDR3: CASSLSGRMNTEAFF
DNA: TGTGCCAGCAGTTTATCGGGACGGATGAACACTGAAGCTTTCTTT

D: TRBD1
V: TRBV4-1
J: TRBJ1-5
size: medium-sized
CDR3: CASSQGGGCNQPQHF
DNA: TGCGCCAGCAGCCAAGGAGGGGGCTGCAATCAGCCCCAGCATTTT

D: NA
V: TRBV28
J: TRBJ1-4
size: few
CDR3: CASTETWDEKLFF
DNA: TGTGCCAGCACCGAGACGTGGGATGAAAAACTGTTTTTT

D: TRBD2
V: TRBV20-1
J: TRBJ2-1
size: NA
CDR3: CSAGTSGASGSYNEQFF
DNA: TGCAGTGCTGGGACTAGCGGTGCCTCCGGCTCCTACAATGAGCAGTTCTTC

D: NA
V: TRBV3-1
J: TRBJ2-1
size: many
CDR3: CASSQVGRAYNEQFF
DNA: TGTGCCAGCAGCCAAGTAGGCAGGGCCTACAATGAGCAGTTCTTC

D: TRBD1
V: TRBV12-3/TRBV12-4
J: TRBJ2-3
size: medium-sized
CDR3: CASSPRPGTVTDTQYF
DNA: TGTGCCAGCAGTCCGCGGCCCGGGACAGTCACAGATACGCAGTATTTT

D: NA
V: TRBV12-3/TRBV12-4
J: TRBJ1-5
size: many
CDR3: CASSLVGANQPQHF
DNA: TGTGCCAGCAGTTTAGTAGGGGCCAATCAGCCCCAGCATTTT

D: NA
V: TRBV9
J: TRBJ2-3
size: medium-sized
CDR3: CASSVDGRRTDTQYF
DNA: TGTGCCAGCAGCGTAGATGGGCGCCGCACAGATACGCAGTATTTT

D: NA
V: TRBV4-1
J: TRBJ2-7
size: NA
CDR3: CASSSDRPPTYEQYF
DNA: TGCGCCAGCAGTTCAGACAGGCCCCCGACCTACGAGCAGTACTTC

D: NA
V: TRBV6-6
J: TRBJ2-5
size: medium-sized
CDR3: CASSFWFSKETQYF
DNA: TGTGCCAGCTCCTTTTGGTTTTCTAAAGAGACCCAGTACTTC

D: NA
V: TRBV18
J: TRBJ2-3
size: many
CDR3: CASSPPRGGTDTQYF
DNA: TGTGCCAGCTCACCACCGAGGGGGGGCACAGATACGCAGTATTTT

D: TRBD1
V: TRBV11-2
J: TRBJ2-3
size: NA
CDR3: CASSLNRGPFTDTQYF
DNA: TGTGCCAGCAGCTTAAACAGGGGGCCTTTCACAGATACGCAGTATTTT

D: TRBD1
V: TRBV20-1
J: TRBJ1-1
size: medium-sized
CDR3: CSAREGQGGTEAFF
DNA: TGCAGTGCTAGAGAGGGACAGGGTGGCACTGAAGCTTTCTTT

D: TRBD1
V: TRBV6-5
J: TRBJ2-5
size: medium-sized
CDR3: CASRDRGPETQYF
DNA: TGTGCCAGCAGGGACAGGGGGCCCGAGACCCAGTACTTC

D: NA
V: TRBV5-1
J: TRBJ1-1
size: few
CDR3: CASSLRTAGGKNTEAFF
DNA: TGCGCCAGCAGCTTGCGAACAGCCGGGGGTAAAAACACTGAAGCTTTCTTT

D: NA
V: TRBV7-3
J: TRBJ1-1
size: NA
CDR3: CASSPAPCRGRMNTEAFF
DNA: TGTGCCAGCAGCCCCGCACCCTGTCGCGGGCGAATGAACACTGAAGCTTTCTTT

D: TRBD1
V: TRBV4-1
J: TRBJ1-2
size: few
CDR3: CASRDRALHYGYTF
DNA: TGCGCCAGCAGGGACAGGGCTCTCCACTATGGCTACACCTTC

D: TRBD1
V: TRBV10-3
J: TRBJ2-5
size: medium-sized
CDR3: CAISDKAGGEQETQYF
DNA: TGTGCCATCAGTGATAAGGCAGGGGGTGAACAAGAGACCCAGTACTTC

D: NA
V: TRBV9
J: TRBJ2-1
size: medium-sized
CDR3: CASSPHPGPRYNEQFF
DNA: TGTGCCAGCAGCCCCCATCCCGGCCCGAGATACAATGAGCAGTTCTTC

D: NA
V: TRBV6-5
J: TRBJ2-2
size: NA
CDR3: CASSWGANTGELFF
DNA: TGTGCCAGCAGTTGGGGCGCGAACACCGGGGAGCTGTTTTTT

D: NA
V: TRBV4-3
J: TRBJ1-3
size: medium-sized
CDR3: CASSHTGNTIYF
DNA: TGCGCCAGCAGCCATACCGGAAACACCATATATTTT

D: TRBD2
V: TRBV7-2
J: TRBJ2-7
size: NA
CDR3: CASSQTSGAYEQYF
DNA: TGTGCCAGCAGCCAGACTAGCGGGGCCTACGAGCAGTACTTC

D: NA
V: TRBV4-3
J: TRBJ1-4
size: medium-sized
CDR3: CASSQETGPAHEKLFF
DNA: TGCGCCAGCAGCCAAGAGACAGGACCAGCCCATGAAAAACTGTTTTTT

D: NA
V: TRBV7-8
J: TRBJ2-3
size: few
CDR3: CASSSGLFGACSTDTQYF
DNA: TGTGCCAGCAGCTCAGGACTGTTCGGGGCGTGTAGCACAGATACGCAGTATTTT

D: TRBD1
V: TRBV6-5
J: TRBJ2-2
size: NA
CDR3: CASSPGQVGLFF
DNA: TGTGCCAGCAGTCCGGGACAGGTGGGGCTGTTTTTT

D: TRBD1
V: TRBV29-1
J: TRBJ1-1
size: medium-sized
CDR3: CSVRQGPGTEAFF
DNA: TGCAGCGTTCGACAGGGGCCAGGAACTGAAGCTTTCTTT

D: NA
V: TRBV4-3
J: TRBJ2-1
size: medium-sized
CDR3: CASSQEGGWDNEQFF
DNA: TGCGCCAGCAGCCAAGAAGGGGGGTGGGACAATGAGCAGTTCTTC

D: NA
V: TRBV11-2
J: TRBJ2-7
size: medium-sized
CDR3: CASSPYRNEQYF
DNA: TGTGCCAGCAGCCCGTACCGGAACGAGCAGTACTTC

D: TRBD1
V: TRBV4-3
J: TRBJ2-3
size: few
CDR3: CASSRSGQAYTDTQYF
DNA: TGCGCCAGCAGCCGATCGGGACAGGCATACACAGATACGCAGTATTTT

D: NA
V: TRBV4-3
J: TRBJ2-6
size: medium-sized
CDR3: CASSQEWHCGANVLTF
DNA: TGCGCCAGCAGCCAAGAGTGGCACTGTGGGGCCAACGTCCTGACTTTC

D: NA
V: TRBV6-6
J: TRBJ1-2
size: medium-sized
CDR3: CASSYWGNYGYTF
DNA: TGTGCCAGCAGTTACTGGGGGAACTATGGCTACACCTTC

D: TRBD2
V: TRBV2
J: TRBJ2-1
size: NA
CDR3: CASSGRGACYNEQFF
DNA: TGTGCCAGCAGTGGGCGGGGGGCGTGCTACAATGAGCAGTTCTTC

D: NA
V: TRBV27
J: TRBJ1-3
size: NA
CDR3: CASSPLSGNTIYF
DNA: TGTGCCAGCAGTCCCCTCTCTGGAAACACCATATATTTT

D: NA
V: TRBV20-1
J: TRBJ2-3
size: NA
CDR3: CSARLGPCTDTQYF
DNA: TGCAGTGCTAGACTAGGGCCCTGCACAGATACGCAGTATTTT

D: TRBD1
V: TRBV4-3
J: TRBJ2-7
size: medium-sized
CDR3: CASSQDKDRSSYEQYF
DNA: TGCGCCAGCAGCCAAGATAAGGACAGGAGCTCCTACGAGCAGTACTTC

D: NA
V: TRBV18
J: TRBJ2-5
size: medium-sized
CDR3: CASSPLGAPRETQYF
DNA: TGTGCCAGCTCACCATTGGGAGCCCCAAGGGAGACCCAGTACTTC

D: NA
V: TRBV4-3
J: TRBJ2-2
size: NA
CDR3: CASSQGWRGGELFF
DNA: TGCGCCAGCAGCCAAGGTTGGAGAGGCGGGGAGCTGTTTTTT

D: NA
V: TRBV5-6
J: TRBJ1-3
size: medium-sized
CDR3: CASSYLLSGNTIYF
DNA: TGTGCCAGCAGCTACCTCCTCTCTGGAAACACCATATATTTT

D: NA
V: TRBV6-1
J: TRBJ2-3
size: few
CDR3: CTSSPDRRYTDTQYF
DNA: TGTACCAGCAGTCCCGACAGGAGATACACAGATACGCAGTATTTT

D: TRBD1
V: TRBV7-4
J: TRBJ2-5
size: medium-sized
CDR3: CASSSSRQGEETQYF
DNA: TGTGCCAGCAGCTCCAGCCGACAGGGAGAAGAGACCCAGTACTTC

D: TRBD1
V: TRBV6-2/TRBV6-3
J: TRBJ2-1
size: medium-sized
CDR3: CASLGRGQGCNEQFF
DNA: TGTGCCAGCCTAGGAAGGGGACAGGGGTGTAATGAGCAGTTCTTC

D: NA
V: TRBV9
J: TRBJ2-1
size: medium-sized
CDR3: CASSPRGRAYNEQFF
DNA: TGTGCCAGCAGCCCTCGTGGGCGGGCATACAATGAGCAGTTCTTC

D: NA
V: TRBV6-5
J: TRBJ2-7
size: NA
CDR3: CASKGLSDSDEQYF
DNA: TGTGCCAGCAAAGGACTCTCCGACAGCGACGAGCAGTACTTC

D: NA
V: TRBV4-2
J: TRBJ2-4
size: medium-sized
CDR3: CASSHLAKNIQYF
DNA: TGTGCCAGCAGCCACCTAGCCAAAAACATTCAGTACTTC

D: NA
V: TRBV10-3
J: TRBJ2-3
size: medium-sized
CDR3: CAISEWLADTQYF
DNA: TGTGCCATCAGTGAGTGGTTAGCAGATACGCAGTATTTT

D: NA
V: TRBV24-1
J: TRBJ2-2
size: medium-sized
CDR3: CATSALGREGGELFF
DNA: TGTGCCACCAGTGCCCTCGGCAGGGAAGGCGGGGAGCTGTTTTTT

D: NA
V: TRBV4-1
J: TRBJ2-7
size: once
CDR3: CASSQDPRSSYEQYF
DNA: TGCGCCAGCAGCCAAGATCCTAGATCTTCCTACGAGCAGTACTTC